The 27 T cell receptor beta chains in this list originate from one sample, sequenced in a study of T cell responses to AZD1222 COVID-19 vaccine. The data were produced by immunoSEQ multiplex PCR, yet TCRdb's version contains in-frame clones alone and is incomplete. The sample lists 90,000 to 100,000 clones, about 85% seen once, with roughly 2.9% in the top ten. The source material was peripheral blood, sampled on day 0 of AZD1222 vaccination. These receptors all stem from an adult in good health.

The chain carries TRBV7-2 and TRBJ2-3; D perhaps matches TRBD2 (7 bases). V was shortened by 6 bases and J by 7 bases, with 23 bases between the two germline ends. This CDR3 is 16 amino acids long. Germline V gene lookup returns CDR1 SGHTA and CDR2 FQGNSA. The CDR3 DNA reads as TGTGCCAGCAGTCCGGAGGGGGGGTGGGTTGTTAATACGCAGTATTTT. It yields the protein CASSPEGGWVVNTQYF.

For this clone: The germline gene is not matched at one end of the junction; a read error may be the cause. The chain has TRBV5-1 and TRBJ2-5, with TRBD2 as a possible D gene (6 bases). Germline values: CDR1 SGHRS, CDR2 YFSETQ. This CDR3 contains 15 residues. As DNA, the CDR3 is TGTGCCAGCAGCTTGGGAACGACTAGATCCGAGACCCAGTACTTC. It codes for CASSLGTTRSETQYF.

This chain connects TRBV9 to TRBJ2-7, with 7 bases aligning to TRBD1. Germline loops: CDR1 SGDLS, CDR2 YYNGEE. V lost 0 bases and J lost 3; bases outside the gene matches: 15. This CDR3 comprises 18 residues. The DNA of the CDR3 is TGTGCCAGCAGCGTAGACCTGGCGGACGGGACAGCCTTCTACGAGCAGTACTTC. It yields the protein CASSVDLADGTAFYEQYF.

The CDR3 protein is CASSLDLWGGYTF. For the CDR3, the DNA is TGTGCCAGCAGCCTCGACTTGTGGGGGGGCTACACCTTC. The J gene is TRBJ1-2, the V gene TRBV11-2; weak D call: TRBD1 (5 bases). Germline V CDR1 and CDR2: SGHAT, FQNNGV. V was trimmed by 5 bases and J by 8 bases, leaving 15 bases between them. This CDR3 comprises 13 residues.

This clone occurred once. The chain employs TRBV3-1 (or the pseudogene TRBV3-2) and TRBJ1-2, with TRBD1 matching over 8 bases. Germline V gene sequence: CDR1 LGHDT, CDR2 YNNKEL (reference sequence). V shed 4 bases, J shed 5 bases, and the junction held 3 bases outside the gene matches. The CDR3 loop spans 13 amino acids. CDR3 DNA sequence: TGTGCCAGCAGCCGTGGGACAGGATATGGCTACACCTTC. Translation gives CASSRGTGYGYTF.

The gene calls are TRBV7-8 and TRBJ2-2; possibly TRBD1 or TRBD2 for D (5 bases each). The germline V gene encodes CDR1 SGHVS and CDR2 FQNEAQ. With 0 bases removed from V and 0 bases from J, the gap between germline ends came to 11 bases. The CDR3 is 17 amino acids. The CDR3 here is CASSLAGRATNTGELFF. The CDR3 DNA follows: TGTGCCAGCAGCTTAGCGGGGCGGGCGACGAACACCGGGGAGCTGTTTTTT.

The rearrangement links TRBV5-5 to TRBJ2-1; no reliable D call. The CDR3 is 13 amino acids. From germline, CDR1 is SGHKS and CDR2 YYEKEE (reference sequence). V lost 2 bases and J 7 bases, leaving 10 bases between the germline ends. This CDR3 is CASSFNGPNEQFF. CDR3 in DNA: TGTGCCAGCAGCTTTAACGGTCCTAATGAGCAGTTCTTC.

This chain connects TRBV10-1 to TRBJ2-7, with unresolved D. V was clipped by 0 bases and J by 3 bases, with 18 bases between them. Germline V gene data show CDR1 as WNHNN and CDR2 as SYGVQD (reference sequence). This CDR3 has 17 amino acids. CDR3 loop: CASSESIPGRVYYEQYV. Here the CDR3 DNA reads TGCGCCAGCAGTGAGTCGATTCCGGGCAGAGTTTACTACGAGCAGTACGTC.

The chain recombines TRBV7-6 with TRBJ2-2; the D is unclear. The V and J ends lost 1 base and 2 bases respectively, with 11 bases between them. The CDR3 length is 16 residues. CDR1 and CDR2 from the germline V gene are SGHVS and FNYEAQ. Written as DNA, the CDR3 is TGTGCCAGCAGCTTAGAGGGAAGGGTAAACACCGGGGAGCTGTTTTTT. Protein: CASSLEGRVNTGELFF. Combining the CDR3 with reference TRBV7-6 and TRBJ2-2 gives the whole variable domain GAGVSQSPRYKVTKRGQDVALRCDPISGHVSLYWYRQALGQGPEFLTYFNYEAQQDKSGLPNDRFSAERPEGSISTLTIQRTEQRDSAMYRCASSLEGRVNTGELFFGEGSRLTVL.

The sample holds one count of this clone. The chain employs TRBV11-2 and TRBJ1-4, with D maybe TRBD1 (6 bases). Trimming pared 4 bases from V and 5 bases from J, leaving 14 bases between. CDR1 is SGHAT, CDR2 FQNNGV, per germline. The CDR3 is 15 amino acids. This chain's CDR3 is CASSSRGGRNEKLFF. CDR3 bases: TGTGCCAGCAGCTCACGTGGGGGCCGGAATGAAAAACTGTTTTTT. Full variable domain (outside the CDR3, taken from reference TRBV11-2 and TRBJ1-4): EAGVAQSPRYKIIEKRQSVAFWCNPISGHATLYWYQQILGQGPKLLIQFQNNGVVDDSQLPKDRFSAERLKGVDSTLKIQPAKLEDSAVYLCASSSRGGRNEKLFFGSGTQLSVL.

The rearrangement joins TRBV3-1 (or the pseudogene TRBV3-2) to TRBJ1-1; tentative D call: TRBD1 (6 bases). The CDR3 is 15 amino acids. Germline V lookup: CDR1 LGHDT, CDR2 YNNKEL (reference sequence). V shed 3 bases and J shed 0 bases, with 11 bases lying between them. For the CDR3, the DNA is TGTGCCAGCAGCCACCAGGGGCGGATGAACACTGAAGCTTTCTTT. Translated, it gives CASSHQGRMNTEAFF.

This chain connects TRBV4-3 to TRBJ1-2; unclear D gene. V gave up 0 bases and J gave up 5 bases, with 19 bases separating them. Germline CDR1 is LGHNA and CDR2 is YSLEER. The CDR3 loop spans 17 amino acids. CDR3 amino acids: CASSQEGRLHKEYGYTF. CDR3 DNA sequence: TGCGCCAGCAGCCAAGAAGGGAGGCTCCACAAAGAATATGGCTACACCTTC.

With respect to this clone: An end of the junction differs from the germline gene, which may be a read error. The chain recombines TRBV5-1 with TRBJ2-1; D unresolved. CDR1 and CDR2 from the germline V gene are SGHRS and YFSETQ. This CDR3 comprises 15 residues. The CDR3 DNA reads TGTGCCAGCAGCTTGGCCCTCGGCTCCTACAATGAGCAGTTCTTC. Protein: CASSLALGSYNEQFF.

The chain has TRBV27 and TRBJ1-6, with D possibly TRBD1 on 6 matching bases. V lost 3 bases, J lost 7 bases, and 7 bases lay in between. The CDR3 covers 13 residues. The germline CDR1 and CDR2 sequences are MNHEY and SMNVEV (reference sequence). CDR3 protein: CASSFDRNSPLHF. The CDR3 nucleotides read TGTGCCAGCAGTTTCGACAGGAATTCACCCCTCCACTTT.

The V gene is TRBV5-4, the J gene TRBJ1-1; 10 bases line up with TRBD1. Germline assignment: CDR1 SGHNT and CDR2 YYREEE (reference sequence). Trimming took 0 bases from V and 5 from J; bases not matched to a gene: 7. The CDR3 is 16 amino acids. The CDR3 here is CASSLVDRGPQTEAFF. In nucleotides, the CDR3 is TGTGCCAGCAGCTTGGTTGACAGGGGGCCCCAGACTGAAGCTTTCTTT. The full variable domain, completed using reference TRBV5-4 and TRBJ1-1, is ETGVTQSPTHLIKTRGQQVTLRCSSQSGHNTVSWYQQALGQGPQFIFQYYREEENGRGNFPPRFSGLQFPNYSSELNVNALELDDSALYLCASSLVDRGPQTEAFFGQGTRLTVV.

This clone was counted only a few times. The rearrangement joins TRBV25-1 to TRBJ1-4; 7 bases align to TRBD1. J was trimmed by 3 bases and V by 8 bases; bases with no gene match: 9. The CDR3 contains 15 residues. Germline-derived CDR1 and CDR2 are MGHDK and SYGVNS. This chain's CDR3 is CASCCRGLSNEKLFF. CDR3 nucleotides: TGTGCCAGCTGTTGTAGGGGGCTGTCTAATGAAAAACTGTTTTTT.

V and J are TRBV10-3 and TRBJ1-1, with D uncertain. CDR1 ENHRY and CDR2 SYGVKD come from the germline V gene. CDR3 length: 13 amino acids. Deletions cut 4 bases from V and 4 bases from J, with 10 bases between. In DNA, the CDR3 is TGTGCCATCAGTGGTCTCACTAGCACTGAAGCTTTCTTT. Residues: CAISGLTSTEAFF.

The chain carries TRBV19 and TRBJ1-1; perhaps TRBD1 as D (5 bases). Germline V CDR1 and CDR2: LNHDA, SQIVND (reference sequence). The CDR3 covers 12 residues. V lost 2 bases and J lost 11, with 12 bases in between. The CDR3 DNA reads TGTGCCAGTAGTATAAGGCGGGACGGCGCTTTCTTT. It codes for CASSIRRDGAFF.

Comments on this clone: The junction differs from germline at one of its ends, possibly a read error. The chain uses TRBV5-1 and TRBJ2-1; 10 bases are shared with TRBD2. The length of the CDR3 is 15 residues. Germline CDR1 SGHRS, CDR2 YFSETQ. CDR3 DNA sequence: TGTGCCAGCACGAACATAGCGGGAGGTCGGGATGAGCAGTTCTTC. Its protein product is CASTNIAGGRDEQFF.

In this sample, this clone turned up a few times. The rearrangement joins TRBV6-5 to TRBJ1-6; TRBD1 agrees at 8 bases. CDR3 length: 14 amino acids. Germline CDR1 and CDR2: MNHEY and SVGAGI. V gave up 4 bases and J gave up 7 bases; unmatched junction bases: 3. The CDR3 loop reads CASSLQGVNSPLHF. The DNA of the CDR3 is TGTGCCAGCAGTTTACAGGGGGTGAATTCACCCCTCCACTTT.

V gene TRBV7-8 combines with J gene TRBJ2-7; 7 nucleotides agree with TRBD1. Trimming at V came to 5 bases and at J to 3 bases, leaving 10 bases not matched to a gene. The germline gives CDR1 SGHVS, CDR2 FQNEAQ. CDR3 length equals 15 residues. In DNA form, the CDR3 reads TGTGCCAGCAGCAAAGGAAGTACAGGGGACTACGAGCAGTACTTC. This encodes CASSKGSTGDYEQYF. The whole variable domain, remainder taken from reference TRBV7-8 and TRBJ2-7, is GAGVSQSPRYKVAKRGQDVALRCDPISGHVSLFWYQQALGQGPEFLTYFQNEAQLDKSGLPSDRFFAERPEGSVSTLKIQRTQQEDSAVYLCASSKGSTGDYEQYFGPGTRLTVT.

This rearrangement joins TRBV9 to TRBJ2-3, with 7 positions matching TRBD1. Trimming took 4 bases from V and 0 from J; bases not matched to a gene: 14. The CDR3 covers 18 residues. From germline, CDR1 is SGDLS and CDR2 YYNGEE. This CDR3 is CASSNPTTGTASTDTQYF. Written as DNA, the CDR3 is TGTGCCAGCAGCAACCCAACCACCGGGACAGCTAGCACAGATACGCAGTATTTT.

This chain uses TRBV19 with TRBJ2-1; D is ambiguous. The CDR3 has 13 residues. CDR1 is LNHDA, CDR2 SQIVND, per germline (reference sequence). The V gene lost 6 bases and the J gene lost 3 bases, with 9 bases spanning the gap. The CDR3 nucleotides are TGTGCCAGTAGCGACGACTTCTACAATGAGCAGTTCTTC. This encodes CASSDDFYNEQFF.

This clone was observed once. The chain employs TRBV5-6 and TRBJ2-7, with 7 nucleotides matching TRBD2. The ends lost 4 bases at V and 7 bases at J; junction bases unmatched: 11. The germline CDR1 and CDR2 sequences are SGHDT and YYEEEE. CDR3 size: 14 residues. This chain's CDR3 is CASSVLRGRGEQYV. The CDR3 DNA is TGTGCCAGCAGCGTATTGCGCGGGAGAGGGGAGCAGTACGTC.

The V and J genes are TRBV2 and TRBJ1-1; TRBD1 matches at 12 bases. This CDR3 comprises 13 residues. V shed 8 bases and J 8 bases; nucleotides not matched to a gene: 6. Per the germline V gene, CDR1 is SNHLY and CDR2 is FYNNEI. CDR3 nucleotide sequence: TGTGCCAGCGCCTGGGACAGGGGGCGAGAAGCTTTCTTT. Residues: CASAWDRGREAFF.

The chain carries TRBV7-9 and TRBJ1-2; D uncertain. Per the germline V gene, CDR1 is SEHNR and CDR2 is FQNEAQ (reference sequence). V was cut by 4 bases and J by 7 bases, with 22 bases left in between. CDR3 length: 16 amino acids. The CDR3 DNA sequence: TGTGCCAGCAGCTCCACCCAACGTGGTCCCCTCGGTGGCTACACCTTC. Translated: CASSSTQRGPLGGYTF.

The chain carries TRBV11-3 and TRBJ2-1, with D possibly TRBD2 on 6 matching bases. Germline V gives CDR1 SGHNT, CDR2 YENEEA. The CDR3 is 15 residues long. The V end was cut by 2 bases, the J end by 7 bases, with 15 bases between. The CDR3 DNA is TGTGCCAGCAGCTTACGGCGGGGACCGTGGAATGAGCAGTTCTTC. It codes for CASSLRRGPWNEQFF.